The 9 T cell receptor beta chains below come from one sample, sequenced in a study of shared clonotypes between healthy human individuals. Measured with immunoSEQ multiplex PCR; TCRdb has only the in-frame clones, and not every one. The sample has tens of thousands of clones, 62% seen once; the top ten hold roughly half. Material for sequencing was memory CD8+ T cells sorted from blood. Subset: CD45RO+ cells pooled with CCR7-negative TemRA cells. These receptors all come from a man between 25 and 39 years old in good health.

The V call is TRBV5-4, the J call TRBJ1-1; TRBD1 is a possible D gene (6 bases). V lost 0 bases and J 1 base, leaving 10 bases between the germline ends. CDR1 SGHNT and CDR2 YYREEE come from the germline V gene (reference sequence). The CDR3 covers 15 residues. The CDR3 coding sequence is TGTGCCAGCAGCTTGGAGGGGGGACGGAACACTGAAGCTTTCTTT. Its protein is CASSLEGGRNTEAFF.

The chain combines TRBV27 with TRBJ2-7; 9 bases are a match to TRBD2. The CDR3 extends over 15 amino acids. CDR1 is MNHEY, CDR2 SMNVEV, per germline (reference sequence). V was clipped by 0 bases and J by 4 bases; unmatched bases: 4. The CDR3 sequence is CASSLSTSGHYEQYF. CDR3 nucleotide sequence: TGTGCCAGCAGTTTATCGACTAGCGGTCATTACGAGCAGTACTTC.

CDR3 region: CASSLASSAGGEQYF. CDR3 nucleotide sequence: TGTGCCAGCAGCTTAGCGAGTTCGGCGGGAGGGGAGCAGTACTTC. J is TRBJ2-7 and V is TRBV7-2, with 9 bases matching TRBD2. The germline V gene encodes CDR1 SGHTA and CDR2 FQGNSA. The CDR3 contains 15 residues. J lost 7 bases, V lost 0 bases, and 7 bases had no gene match.

Only a few counts were recorded for this clone. Within the sample, other DNA sequences also encode this same CDR3. This chain's CDR3 is CASSKDYGYTF. In nucleotides, the CDR3 is TGTGCCAGCAGTAAGGACTATGGCTACACCTTC. The rearrangement joins TRBV28 to TRBJ1-2; D remains unclear. V lost 5 bases and J lost 3, with 4 bases in between. This CDR3 is 11 amino acids long. Germline V gives CDR1 MDHEN, CDR2 SYDVKM.

The genes are TRBV7-8 and TRBJ2-2; 7 nucleotides line up with TRBD1. The germline V gene has CDR1 SGHVS and CDR2 FQNEAQ. The CDR3 contains 18 residues. After removal of 2 bases from V and 4 bases from J, the junction contained 13 bases not matched to a gene. CDR3 sequence reads: CASSLSMKTGYGTGELFF. The CDR3 DNA follows: TGTGCCAGCAGCTTAAGTATGAAGACAGGGTATGGCACCGGGGAGCTGTTTTTT.

This chain uses TRBV27 with TRBJ1-5, with D possibly matching TRBD1 (6 bases). Per germline, CDR1 MNHEY and CDR2 SMNVEV (reference sequence). V lost 7 bases and J 7 bases, leaving 17 bases between the germline ends. This CDR3 has 14 amino acids. CDR3 in amino acids: CASKIQGKGQPQHF. CDR3 nucleotides: TGTGCCAGCAAAATACAGGGAAAGGGCCAGCCCCAGCATTTT.

The chain is built from TRBV10-3 and TRBJ2-7; 7 bases match TRBD2. The V and J ends lost 4 bases and 0 bases, in that order; junction bases with no gene match: 3. The germline V gene encodes CDR1 ENHRY and CDR2 SYGVKD. This CDR3 spans 14 amino acids. DNA of the CDR3: TGTGCCATCAGTGGGGGGACTATCTCCTACGAGCAGTACTTC. It is translated as CAISGGTISYEQYF.

The chain employs TRBV5-5 and TRBJ2-7; 10 positions agree with TRBD2. CDR1 is SGHKS, CDR2 YYEKEE, per germline (reference sequence). The CDR3 consists of 16 residues. V was pared by 2 bases and J by 0 bases, with 5 bases of the junction left unmatched. CDR3 nucleotides: TGTGCCAGCAGCTTACGAGGACTAGCGGACTCCTACGAGCAGTACTTC. It encodes CASSLRGLADSYEQYF.

This clone was detected a few times. V is TRBV27 and J is TRBJ1-2; D uncertain. In germline, CDR1 is MNHEY, CDR2 SMNVEV (reference sequence). CDR3 length equals 12 residues. V dropped 6 bases and J dropped 8 bases, with 13 bases sitting between them. The CDR3 coding sequence is TGTGCCAGCAGGACGGGCCCCGGGGGCTACACCTTC. Encoded protein: CASRTGPGGYTF.